The TCR beta chain described here comes from a study of Ad26.COV2.S vaccination and SARS-CoV-2 variants. The CDR3 loop spans 13 amino acids. Trimming took off 5 bases at V and 5 bases at J, with 9 bases between the two ends. Germline CDR1 LGHDT, CDR2 YNNKEL (reference sequence). To note about this clone: Its antigen is not known.

Repertoires were generated with immunoSEQ multiplex PCR, while TCRdb's copy carries only in-frame clones and drops some. The data contain some 190,000 clones, approximately 88% of them singletons. Whole-study results and caveats: After vaccination, substantial breadth of spike-specific CD8+ and CD4+ responses was reported. Relative to placebo recipients, vaccine recipients exhibited elevated spike-specific TCR breadth. Researchers reported similar non-spike TCR breadth in vaccine and placebo recipients. Assessments of TCR breadth and depth may have underestimated the total T cell responses.

This chain uses TRBV3-1 (or the pseudogene TRBV3-2) with TRBJ2-2; D might be TRBD2 (5 bases). Source: peripheral blood, taken after recovery from COVID-19. The receptor comes from a human donor who had recovered from COVID-19. CDR3 amino acids: CASSYSDTGELFF. CDR3 nucleotides: TGTGCCAGCAGCTATAGCGATACCGGGGAGCTGTTTTTT.